Presented here are 18 T cell receptor beta chains from one specimen sequenced in a study of cytomegalovirus exposure and HLA in healthy donors. Using immunoSEQ multiplex PCR, the repertoire was profiled, and TCRdb retains in-frame clones only, with some absent. Among 150,000 or so clones listed, approximately 94% were seen once. The sample taken for sequencing was PBMCs. The receptors shown here come from a young man in good health and CMV-seropositive.

The chain has TRBV28 and TRBJ2-3; 14 nucleotides match TRBD2. The germline V gene encodes CDR1 MDHEN and CDR2 SYDVKM. The CDR3 sequence is 16 residues long. J gave up 1 base and V 10 bases, and 7 bases lay outside the gene matches. CDR3 region: CATLTGLAGGTDTQYF. In nucleotides, the CDR3 is TGTGCCACCCTCACGGGACTAGCGGGAGGCACAGATACGCAGTATTTT.

The chain recombines TRBV11-1 with TRBJ2-1; 7 bases match TRBD2. CDR1 is SGHAT and CDR2 is FQDESV in the germline V gene (reference sequence). V lost 4 bases to trimming and J lost 6 bases; unmatched junction nucleotides: 12. This CDR3 contains 16 residues. The CDR3 sequence is CASSSPGLAAVNEQFF. CDR3 sequence (DNA): TGTGCCAGCAGCTCCCCGGGTCTAGCGGCGGTCAATGAGCAGTTCTTC.

V usage is TRBV7-9 and J usage is TRBJ1-2; D is unclear. V lost 4 bases, J lost 4 bases, and 13 bases lay in between. This CDR3 contains 14 residues. The germline CDR1 and CDR2 sequences are SEHNR and FQNEAQ (reference sequence). The CDR3 DNA reads TGTGCCAGCAGCTCTTTGCGCTCCGGCTATGGCTACACCTTC. The encoded protein is CASSSLRSGYGYTF.

This chain joins TRBV7-8 and TRBJ2-7; TRBD1 might be the D (7 bases). CDR3 size: 15 residues. V shed 5 bases and J shed 4 bases, with 18 bases lying between them. Germline V gives CDR1 SGHVS, CDR2 FQNEAQ. CDR3 DNA: TGTGCCAGCAGCGTCAGGGGGGCCCTCCTGTACGAGCAGTACTTC. This codes for CASSVRGALLYEQYF.

This rearrangement joins TRBV2 to TRBJ2-5; TRBD2 matches 10 bases. Germline V gives CDR1 SNHLY, CDR2 FYNNEI. This CDR3 is built from 17 residues. The V segment lost 7 bases and the J segment 5 bases; nucleotides outside the gene matches: 16. The CDR3: CASNGGAAGGPRETQYF. The CDR3 nucleotides read TGTGCCAGCAATGGTGGGGCAGCGGGAGGGCCAAGGGAGACCCAGTACTTC.

This clone showed up just a few times. The V and J genes are TRBV28 and TRBJ2-7, with a weak D call TRBD2 (6 bases). The CDR3 runs 14 residues. The V gene's germline CDR1 is MDHEN and CDR2 SYDVKM. The germline V and J ends were trimmed by 2 bases and 2 bases, with 10 bases remaining between them. This CDR3 reads CASSLEGTAYEQYF. CDR3 DNA: TGTGCCAGCAGTTTAGAGGGGACTGCCTACGAGCAGTACTTC.

The rearrangement links TRBV7-2 to TRBJ2-3; D gene ambiguous. Germline CDR1 SGHTA, CDR2 FQGNSA. V was pared by 5 bases and J by 3 bases, with 3 bases between. There are 11 residues in the CDR3. The CDR3 region has the DNA TGTGCCAGCAGCGTAACAGATACGCAGTATTTT. It specifies CASSVTDTQYF.

This chain connects TRBV5-4 to TRBJ1-2; 8 nucleotides line up with TRBD1. Germline V CDR1 and CDR2: SGHNT, YYREEE (reference sequence). J was trimmed by 6 bases and V by 0 bases; bases with no gene match: 7. CDR3 length: 15 residues. The CDR3 DNA sequence: TGTGCCAGCAGCTTGGGACAGGGGTTAGTCGATGGCTACACCTTC. Its protein product is CASSLGQGLVDGYTF.

This chain connects TRBV28 to TRBJ2-7; 7 positions agree with TRBD2. The CDR3 has 11 residues. The trim removed 6 bases at V and 7 bases at J, leaving 3 bases unmatched. Germline assignment: CDR1 MDHEN and CDR2 SYDVKM. The CDR3: CASRVGGEQYF. As DNA, the CDR3 is TGTGCCAGCAGGGTGGGAGGGGAGCAGTACTTC.

This chain connects TRBV13 to TRBJ2-7; D may be TRBD1 (6 bases). Trimming took off 0 bases at V and 3 bases at J, with 12 bases between the two ends. This CDR3 has 15 residues. Germline values: CDR1 PRHDT, CDR2 FYEKMQ (reference sequence). The CDR3 loop reads CASSLGGQGLYEQYF. In DNA, the CDR3 is TGTGCCAGCAGCTTAGGAGGGCAGGGGCTCTACGAGCAGTACTTC.

This rearrangement joins TRBV5-1 to TRBJ1-1; the D is unclear. The CDR3 has 13 residues. Trimming stripped 6 bases from V and 1 base from J, with 10 bases between. The germline gives CDR1 SGHRS, CDR2 YFSETQ. The CDR3 DNA reads TGCGCCAGCACCTCGACATCGAACACTGAAGCTTTCTTT. It specifies CASTSTSNTEAFF.

V and J are TRBV28 and TRBJ1-2, with D unclear. The length of the CDR3 is 13 residues. V lost 3 bases and J lost 3, with 8 bases in between. The germline V gene has CDR1 MDHEN and CDR2 SYDVKM. CDR3 sequence (DNA): TGTGCCAGCAGTTTTTCACCGGACTATGGCTACACCTTC. Amino acids: CASSFSPDYGYTF.

The V gene is TRBV29-1, the J gene TRBJ2-7, with TRBD1 identical over 9 bases. The trim removed 4 bases at V and 5 bases at J, leaving 6 bases unmatched. The CDR3 sequence is 13 residues long. Germline assignment: CDR1 SQVTM and CDR2 ANQGSEA. The CDR3 DNA follows: TGCAGCGTTGCGGGGACAGGGCTCGACGAGCAGTACTTC. Its translation: CSVAGTGLDEQYF.

This chain joins TRBV28 and TRBJ1-1, with D perhaps matching TRBD1 (6 bases). V lost 6 bases and J 5 bases, leaving 13 bases between the germline ends. Germline values: CDR1 MDHEN, CDR2 SYDVKM. The CDR3 sequence is 13 residues long. CDR3 sequence reads: CASRRDNPTEAFF. Written as DNA, the CDR3 is TGTGCCAGCAGAAGGGACAATCCGACTGAAGCTTTCTTT. Complete variable domain (other parts from reference TRBV28 and TRBJ1-1): DVKVTQSSRYLVKRTGEKVFLECVQDMDHENMFWYRQDPGLGLRLIYFSYDVKMKEKGDIPEGYSVSREKKERFSLILESASTNQTSMYLCASRRDNPTEAFFGQGTRLTVV.

The chain combines TRBV7-9 with TRBJ1-2; D gene ambiguous. CDR3 length: 13 amino acids. In germline, CDR1 is SEHNR, CDR2 FQNEAQ (reference sequence). Trimming left V 10 bases short and J 4 bases short, with 16 bases between. The CDR3 loop is CATTDSNPYGYTF. The CDR3 nucleotides read TGTGCCACCACGGACTCAAACCCCTATGGCTACACCTTC.

The CDR3 sequence: CASSSLGLVYEQYF. CDR3 bases: TGTGCCAGCAGCTCCCTAGGACTAGTTTACGAGCAGTACTTC. This chain uses TRBV7-9 with TRBJ2-7, with TRBD2 matching over 7 bases. The CDR3 is 14 amino acids. Germline trimming cut 4 bases from V and 4 bases from J; bases unmatched to any gene: 7. CDR1 is SEHNR and CDR2 is FQNEAQ in the germline V gene (reference sequence).

In its sample, this clone was seen once. The V gene is TRBV5-4, the J gene TRBJ2-3, with 7 bases identical to TRBD1. CDR1 and CDR2 from the germline V gene are SGHNT and YYREEE (reference sequence). The CDR3 sequence is 14 residues long. V trimming: 0 bases; J trimming: 5 bases; junction bases outside the gene matches: 3. The DNA of the CDR3 is TGTGCCAGCAGCTTGGAGGGACAGAGAGATACGCAGTATTTT. Its translation is CASSLEGQRDTQYF.

The rearrangement joins TRBV2 to TRBJ1-2; the match to TRBD1 covers 8 bases. The germline V gene encodes CDR1 SNHLY and CDR2 FYNNEI. The CDR3 sequence is 12 residues long. Trimming cost V 7 bases and J 7 bases; bases outside gene matches: 5. CDR3 sequence: CASNQGAGGYTF. In DNA, the CDR3 is TGTGCCAGCAACCAGGGGGCCGGTGGCTACACCTTC.